This TCR beta chain was recovered during a study of spatial heterogeneity in lung cancer. As for the study in general: The average count in raw reads for each unique TCR and UMI combination exceeded eight appearances.

Germline V gene sequence: CDR1 SGHDT, CDR2 YYEEEE. Trimming stripped 3 bases from V and 8 bases from J, with 18 bases between. This CDR3 comprises 15 residues. Documented time point: blood at routine non-recurrence follow-up after resection. No cell sorting; template was whole RNA from tumor, lung tissue or PBMC. This clonotype occurred many times. TCRdb ran MiXCR on the 5' RACE reads and lists one entry per CDR3 protein. The sample shows under 75,000 distinct CDR3 sequences, nearly 9% of them seen only once. This clonotype was obtained from a female donor with early-stage non-small cell lung cancer. The sequences come from PBMCs, collected at follow-up. The chain recombines TRBV5-6 with TRBJ2-1; no clear D gene. DNA of the CDR3: TGTGCCAGCAGCTCTCCTCTGCAGTCTAGGGATGAGCAGTTCTTC. Its translation is CASSSPLQSRDEQFF.